What follows are 20 T cell receptor beta chains derived from one specimen sequenced in a study of T cells in Graves' hyperthyroidism and ophthalmopathy. Amplification of TCR beta CDR3 regions used RNA as the template. HTBI primers were used for first-round RT-PCR of the TCR CDR3. TCRdb reanalysed the multiplex PCR reads using MiXCR and keeps one entry per CDR3 protein. The table lists about 840,000 distinct CDR3 sequences, around 39% of them singletons, with about 9% in the top ten. Input material: blood. The receptors here all came from a man in his late teens or twenties with Graves' hyperthyroidism.

In regard to this clonotype: Since a much larger clone is just one base distant, this may be a read error. The chain combines TRBV15 with TRBJ2-7; D might be TRBD1 or TRBD2, each matching 6 bases. The germline CDR1 and CDR2 sequences are LNHNV and YYDKDF (reference sequence). With 6 bases removed from V and 2 bases from J, the gap between germline ends came to 20 bases. CDR3 length: 16 amino acids. Here the CDR3 DNA reads TGTGCCACCAGTACCCTTCCGGGGGCACCGACCTACGAGCAGTACTTC. As protein: CATSTLPGAPTYEQYF.

The chain uses TRBV6-6 and TRBJ2-7, with a weak D call TRBD1 (6 bases). CDR3 length: 14 amino acids. Germline V CDR1 and CDR2: MNHNY, SVGAGI (reference sequence). Trimming shortened V by 0 bases and J by 2 bases, and 8 bases separated the two germline ends. The CDR3: CASSYSGTPYEQYF. As DNA, the CDR3 is TGTGCCAGCAGTTACTCCGGGACACCCTACGAGCAGTACTTC.

The V gene is TRBV2, the J gene TRBJ1-2; D gene uncertain. CDR3 length equals 11 residues. Looked up from germline, CDR1 is SNHLY and CDR2 is FYNNEI. Trimming removed 4 bases from V and 12 bases from J, with 12 bases in between. CDR3 nucleotide sequence: TGTGCCAGCAGTGTTTCCGCCCGCCACACCTTC. Its translation: CASSVSARHTF.

The V call is TRBV7-2, the J call TRBJ1-3; the D is unclear. The CDR3 has 14 amino acids. Germline values: CDR1 SGHTA, CDR2 FQGNSA. The ends were cut back, 6 bases at V and 3 bases at J, with 12 bases in the middle. This chain's CDR3 is CASRPAGYGNTIYF. The DNA for the CDR3 is TGTGCCAGCAGGCCAGCGGGATATGGAAACACCATATATTTT.

This clonotype has more than one count but fewer than ten. The rearrangement joins TRBV5-6 to TRBJ1-5; tentative D call: TRBD1 (5 bases). V was trimmed by 0 bases and J by 6 bases, leaving 13 bases between them. The CDR3 spans 15 residues. The V gene's germline CDR1 is SGHDT and CDR2 YYEEEE. This chain's CDR3 is CASSLGSGLSQPQHF. CDR3 DNA: TGTGCCAGCAGCTTGGGTTCAGGGCTCAGTCAGCCCCAGCATTTT.

The gene calls are TRBV15 and TRBJ2-7; 8 bases align to TRBD1. V was clipped by 3 bases and J by 4 bases; unmatched bases: 8. The CDR3 runs 15 residues. The V gene's germline CDR1 is LNHNV and CDR2 YYDKDF (reference sequence). For the CDR3, the DNA is TGTGCCACCAGCAGCCAAGGACAGGGAGAATACGAGCAGTACTTC. Protein sequence: CATSSQGQGEYEQYF.

This clonotype was seen ten or more times. The chain couples TRBV29-1 to TRBJ2-7; D unclear. The CDR3 extends over 11 amino acids. With 7 bases removed from V and 3 bases from J, the gap between germline ends came to 10 bases. Germline loops: CDR1 SQVTM, CDR2 ANQGSEA. CDR3 amino acids: CSALTLYEQYF. The CDR3 region has the DNA TGCAGCGCCTTGACCCTCTACGAGCAGTACTTC.

Regarding this clonotype: Germline and junction disagree at one end, which may indicate a read error. Here the CDR3 DNA reads TGTGCCAGCAGTTTATCGATAGGGAGGAATCAGCCCCAGCATTTT. Residues: CASSLSIGRNQPQHF. The chain has TRBV24-1 and TRBJ1-5, with D hard to call. The CDR3 contains 15 residues. Germline V gene data show CDR1 as KGHDR and CDR2 as SFDVKD.

The V gene is TRBV5-5, the J gene TRBJ1-6, with 8 positions matching TRBD1. The CDR3 sequence is 14 residues long. After removal of 5 bases from V and 7 bases from J, the junction contained 5 bases not matched to a gene. Germline CDR1 is SGHKS and CDR2 is YYEKEE (reference sequence). The CDR3 DNA sequence: TGTGCCAGCAGTTGGACAGGGATGAATTCACCCCTCCACTTT. Translating gives CASSWTGMNSPLHF.

The chain uses TRBV2 and TRBJ2-5; D may be TRBD1 (6 bases). Trimming left V 5 bases short and J 2 bases short, with 15 bases between. Per germline, CDR1 SNHLY and CDR2 FYNNEI. The length of the CDR3 is 15 residues. CDR3 DNA sequence: TGTGCCAGCAGTCCGGACAGCGTTAAACAAGAGACCCAGTACTTC. Encoded protein: CASSPDSVKQETQYF. The variable domain in full, with the rest retrieved from reference TRBV2 and TRBJ2-5, is EPEVTQTPSHQVTQMGQEVILRCVPISNHLYFYWYRQILGQKVEFLVSFYNNEISEKSEIFDDQFSVERPDGSNFTLKIRSTKLEDSAMYFCASSPDSVKQETQYFGPGTRLLVL.

The sample holds many counts of this clonotype. The V call is TRBV7-2, the J call TRBJ2-2, with a weak D call TRBD2 (6 bases). Germline-derived CDR1 and CDR2 are SGHTA and FQGNSA. This CDR3 is 15 amino acids long. Trimming pared 5 bases from V and 3 bases from J, leaving 13 bases between. The CDR3 DNA is TGTGCCAGCAGCCTCCTAGGAGGGGACACCGGGGAGCTGTTTTTT. This codes for CASSLLGGDTGELFF.

This clonotype was found once. The chain uses TRBV7-8 and TRBJ2-5; the match to TRBD1 covers 10 bases. This CDR3 is built from 19 residues. CDR1 SGHVS and CDR2 FQNEAQ come from the germline V gene. V trimming: 5 bases; J trimming: 7 bases; junction bases outside the gene matches: 22. DNA of the CDR3: TGTGCCAGCAGCGCATCCCCCGGACAGGGGGAATCCTCCAGTTCGACCCAGTACTTC. This gives the protein CASSASPGQGESSSSTQYF.

The chain has TRBV10-3 and TRBJ2-7, with D perhaps TRBD2 (6 bases). Between the trimmed V and J ends, which lost 1 base and 9 bases, there was a span of 13 bases. The germline CDR1 and CDR2 sequences are ENHRY and SYGVKD. The CDR3 covers 13 residues. DNA of the CDR3: TGTGCCATCAGTGAGTTGGCGGGGTTCGGGCAGTACTTC. This encodes CAISELAGFGQYF.

On this clonotype: Lacking the conserved final phenylalanine or tryptophan, this CDR3 likely reflects a read error. This chain links TRBV20-1 with TRBJ2-5; TRBD2 aligns across 8 bases. Trimming cost V 0 bases and J 1 base; bases outside gene matches: 7. From germline, CDR1 is DFQATT and CDR2 SNEGSKA (reference sequence). This CDR3 is built from 16 residues. The CDR3 sequence is CSARDHNSGIQETQYL. The CDR3 coding sequence is TGCAGTGCTAGAGATCACAATAGCGGGATCCAAGAGACCCAGTACCTC.

Regarding this clonotype: A much larger clonotype is one base distant, so this may be a read error. V and J are TRBV20-1 and TRBJ1-1; a weak D match, TRBD1 (5 bases). The V gene's germline CDR1 is DFQATT and CDR2 SNEGSKA (reference sequence). Trimming cost V 1 base and J 3 bases, with 12 bases left between them. CDR3 size: 14 residues. Here the CDR3 DNA reads TGCAGTGCTAGAGGAGACAGTTCACACACTGAAGCTTTCTTT. This codes for CSARGDSSHTEAFF.

This chain connects TRBV7-9 to TRBJ2-7; D unclear. The germline CDR1 and CDR2 sequences are SEHNR and FQNEAQ (reference sequence). The germline V and J ends were trimmed by 5 bases and 2 bases, with 16 bases remaining between them. The CDR3 spans 15 residues. CDR3 bases: TGTGCCAGCAGCCCCGGCAATCCGATCCCCTACGAGCAGTACTTC. It specifies CASSPGNPIPYEQYF.

This clonotype turned up a few times. This sequence joins TRBV15 and TRBJ1-6, with 9 bases matching TRBD1. CDR3 length: 14 amino acids. V was pared by 5 bases and J by 7 bases, with 3 bases of the junction left unmatched. The germline V gene encodes CDR1 LNHNV and CDR2 YYDKDF (reference sequence). The CDR3 loop reads CATSLDRGNSPLHF. The CDR3 bases are TGTGCCACCAGCTTGGACAGGGGCAATTCACCCCTCCACTTT.

This clonotype has ten or more counts. The J gene is TRBJ1-3, the V gene TRBV2, with D uncertain. Trimming took 7 bases from V and 0 from J, leaving 10 bases between them. Germline V CDR1 and CDR2: SNHLY, FYNNEI. This CDR3 spans 14 amino acids. The CDR3 region has the DNA TGTGCCAGCACGGATGTTAGCTCTGGAAACACCATATATTTT. Translating it yields CASTDVSSGNTIYF.

In regard to this clonotype: A much larger clone sits a single nucleotide away, making a read error possible. The chain joins TRBV9 to TRBJ1-1; tentative D call: TRBD1 (5 bases). V was clipped by 3 bases and J by 3 bases, with 9 bases between them. This CDR3 has 13 amino acids. The germline V gene encodes CDR1 SGDLS and CDR2 YYNGEE. This CDR3 reads CASSGGGDTEAFF. CDR3 in DNA: TGTGCCAGCAGCGGCGGGGGAGACACTGAAGCTTTCTTT.

The chain's CDR3 is CASSHGTGGNEKLFF. CDR3 nucleotides: TGTGCCAGCAGTCACGGCACAGGGGGGAATGAAAAACTGTTTTTT. This chain joins TRBV6-5 and TRBJ1-4; the match to TRBD1 covers 8 bases. Germline CDR1 is MNHEY and CDR2 is SVGAGI. The CDR3 loop spans 15 amino acids. The V segment lost 5 bases and the J segment 5 bases; nucleotides outside the gene matches: 7.